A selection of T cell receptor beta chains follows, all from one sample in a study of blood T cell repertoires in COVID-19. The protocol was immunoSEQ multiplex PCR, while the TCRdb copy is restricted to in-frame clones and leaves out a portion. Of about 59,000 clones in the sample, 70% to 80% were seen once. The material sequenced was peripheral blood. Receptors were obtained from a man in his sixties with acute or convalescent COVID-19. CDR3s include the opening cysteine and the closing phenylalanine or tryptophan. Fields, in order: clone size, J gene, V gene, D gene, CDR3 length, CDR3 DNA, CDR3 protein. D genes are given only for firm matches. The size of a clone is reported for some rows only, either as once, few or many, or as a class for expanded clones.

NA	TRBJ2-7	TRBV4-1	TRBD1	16	TGCGCCAGCAGCCAAGAGTCCCGGACAGGGGTCTACGAGCAGTACTTC	CASSQESRTGVYEQYF
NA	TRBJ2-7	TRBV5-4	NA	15	TGTGCCAGCAGCCCTCCGGGACACGCTTCTAACGAGCAGTACTTC	CASSPPGHASNEQYF
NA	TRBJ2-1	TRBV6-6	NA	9	TGTGCCAGCAGTTACCCTCTTTTCTTC	CASSYPLFF
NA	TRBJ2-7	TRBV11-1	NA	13	TGTGCCAGCAGCGGCACAGGATTCTACGAGCAGTACTTC	CASSGTGFYEQYF
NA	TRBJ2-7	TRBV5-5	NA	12	TGTGCCAGCAGCGCCGGGGCCTACGAGCAGTACTTC	CASSAGAYEQYF
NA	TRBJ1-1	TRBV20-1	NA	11	TGCAGTGCCGAGCGGGGCACTGAAGCTTTCTTT	CSAERGTEAFF
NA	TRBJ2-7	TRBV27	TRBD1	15	TGTGCCAGCAGTTCCCGGACAGGGAGTCCGTACGAGCAGTACTTC	CASSSRTGSPYEQYF
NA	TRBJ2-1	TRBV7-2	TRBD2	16	TGTGCCAGCAGCTTAGGAGGGAGGGCATTTAGTAATGAGCAGTTCTTC	CASSLGGRAFSNEQFF
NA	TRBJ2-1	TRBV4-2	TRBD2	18	TGTGCCAGCAGCCAAGGCCCCGTGGGCGGGAGGTCCTACAATGAGCAGTTCTTC	CASSQGPVGGRSYNEQFF
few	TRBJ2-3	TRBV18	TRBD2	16	TGTGCCAGCTCACCAAAAGCGGGAGGGCCAACAGATACGCAGTATTTT	CASSPKAGGPTDTQYF
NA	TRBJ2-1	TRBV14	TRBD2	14	TGTGCCAGGCCCGGGACTAGCGGGAGCCGAGAGCAGTTCTTC	CARPGTSGSREQFF
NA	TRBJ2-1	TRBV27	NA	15	TGTGCCAGCAGTACCCTTAAACAGGGCTACAATGAGCAGTTCTTC	CASSTLKQGYNEQFF
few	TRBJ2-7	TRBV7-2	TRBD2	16	TGTGCCAGCAGCTCCAGGGGTAGCGGGAGTCAGTACGAGCAGTACTTC	CASSSRGSGSQYEQYF
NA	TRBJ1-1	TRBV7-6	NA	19	TGTGCCAGCAGCTTCTGGGGAACTGGGGGGGGAAGACAGAACACTGAAGCTTTCTTT	CASSFWGTGGGRQNTEAFF
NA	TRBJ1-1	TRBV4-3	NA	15	TGCGCCAGCAGCCAAGCCGGCTGGGGCGGCACTGAAGCTTTCTTT	CASSQAGWGGTEAFF
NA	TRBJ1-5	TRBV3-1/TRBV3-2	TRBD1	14	TGTGCCAGCAGAGGTCAGGGGGCTGGTCAGCCCCAGCATTTT	CASRGQGAGQPQHF
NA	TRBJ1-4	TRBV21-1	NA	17	TGTGCCAGCAGCAGCCACACCTACAGGGAGACTAATGAAAAACTGTTTTTT	CASSSHTYRETNEKLFF
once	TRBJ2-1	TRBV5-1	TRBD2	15	TGCGCCAGCAGCTGGACTAGCGGGGAGGCAAATGAGCAGTTCTTC	CASSWTSGEANEQFF
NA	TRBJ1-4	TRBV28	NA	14	TGTGCCAGCAGTTATGGCGGGGACGGAGAAAAACTGTTTTTT	CASSYGGDGEKLFF
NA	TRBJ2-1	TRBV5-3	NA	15	TGTGCCAGAAGCTTTTGCTGGACTCCGTACAATGAGCAGTTCTTC	CARSFCWTPYNEQFF
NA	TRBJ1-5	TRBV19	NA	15	TGTGCCAGTAGTATATTTCCGCAGGGCAATCAGCCCCAGCATTTT	CASSIFPQGNQPQHF
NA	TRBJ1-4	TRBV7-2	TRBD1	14	TGTGCCAGCAGCTTGACAGGGCTGGATGAAAAACTGTTTTTT	CASSLTGLDEKLFF
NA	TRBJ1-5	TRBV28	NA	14	TGTGCCAGCAGTTTTAGGGGATTGAATCAGCCCCAGCATTTT	CASSFRGLNQPQHF
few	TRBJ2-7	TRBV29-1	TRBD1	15	TGCAGCGTCGATGAGATCGGGACAGGGTCCTACGAGCAGTACTTC	CSVDEIGTGSYEQYF
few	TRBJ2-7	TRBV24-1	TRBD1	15	TGTGCCACCAGTGATAGTGGGACAGGGGCCTACGAGCAGTACTTC	CATSDSGTGAYEQYF
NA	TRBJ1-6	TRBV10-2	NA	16	TGCGCCAGCAGTCATCCCGGGACTGCATATAATTCACCCCTCCACTTT	CASSHPGTAYNSPLHF
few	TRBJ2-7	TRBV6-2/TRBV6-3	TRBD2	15	TGTGCCAGCAGTACTCGACTAGCGGGTATCTACGAGCAGTACTTC	CASSTRLAGIYEQYF
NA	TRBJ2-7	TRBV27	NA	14	TGTGCCAGCAGTCCCCTTCCCGCGGCCTACGAGCAGTACTTC	CASSPLPAAYEQYF
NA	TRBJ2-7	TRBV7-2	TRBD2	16	TGTGCCAGCAGCTCCCGGAGGGTAGCGGGAGCCAACGAGCAGTACTTC	CASSSRRVAGANEQYF
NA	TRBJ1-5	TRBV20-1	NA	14	TGCAGTGCTAGTAGGCCGGGGTTGGGGCAGCCCCAGCATTTT	CSASRPGLGQPQHF
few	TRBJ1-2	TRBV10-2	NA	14	TGCGCCAGCAGTGACTCCGTCCTCAACTATGGCTACACCTTC	CASSDSVLNYGYTF
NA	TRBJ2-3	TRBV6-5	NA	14	TGTGCCAGCAGTTACGACGGCAGCGTAGATACGCAGTATTTT	CASSYDGSVDTQYF
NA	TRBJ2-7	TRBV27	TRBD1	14	TGTGCCAGCAATCGGGGACAGGGCCTCGGGGAGCAGTACTTC	CASNRGQGLGEQYF
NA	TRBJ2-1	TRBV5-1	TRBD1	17	TGCGCCAGCAGCTTTACCCTCCGGGACAGGAGCATTAATGAGCAGTTCTTC	CASSFTLRDRSINEQFF
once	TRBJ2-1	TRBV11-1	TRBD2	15	TGTGCCAGCAGCCCAGTAGCGGGAGGGCGAGATGAGCAGTTCTTC	CASSPVAGGRDEQFF